In this sample, the clone carrying this TCR beta chain turned up once. Its antigen is not known. The PCR made use of 60 Vbeta and 13 Jbeta primers. TCRdb's table, derived via immunoSEQ multiplex PCR, lists solely in-frame clones and lacks some. This table holds about 140,000 clones, around three quarters found once. The CDR3 spans 15 residues. Germline values: CDR1 SNHLY, CDR2 FYNNEI. Trimming at V came to 3 bases and at J to 1 base, leaving 3 bases not matched to a gene. The data were taken from a study of cytomegalovirus exposure and HLA in healthy donors. Notes on the study in general: In a later analysis, productive TCRs from donors in an Asian-associated ancestry cluster reportedly carried fewer N-insertions than the cohort mean.

The sample comprised PBMCs. J is TRBJ2-1 and V is TRBV2, with 7 positions matching TRBD1. The clonotype originates from a young man in good health and CMV-seronegative. CDR3 residues: CASSDRGKSYNEQFF. The CDR3 region has the DNA TGTGCCAGCAGTGACAGGGGGAAATCCTACAATGAGCAGTTCTTC.